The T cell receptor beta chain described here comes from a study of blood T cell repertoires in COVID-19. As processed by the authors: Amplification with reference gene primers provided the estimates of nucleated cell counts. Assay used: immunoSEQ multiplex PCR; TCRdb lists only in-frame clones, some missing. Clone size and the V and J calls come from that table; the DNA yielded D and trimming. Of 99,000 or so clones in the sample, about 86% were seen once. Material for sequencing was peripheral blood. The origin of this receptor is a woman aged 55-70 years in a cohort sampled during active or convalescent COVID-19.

In DNA, the CDR3 is TGTGCCAGCAGTTATACAGTATCAGAGACCCAGTACTTC. Protein sequence: CASSYTVSETQYF. The V and J genes are TRBV6-5 and TRBJ2-5; D not certain. Germline CDR1 and CDR2: MNHEY and SVGAGI. Trimming shortened V by 3 bases and J by 4 bases, and 9 bases separated the two germline ends. The CDR3 consists of 13 residues.